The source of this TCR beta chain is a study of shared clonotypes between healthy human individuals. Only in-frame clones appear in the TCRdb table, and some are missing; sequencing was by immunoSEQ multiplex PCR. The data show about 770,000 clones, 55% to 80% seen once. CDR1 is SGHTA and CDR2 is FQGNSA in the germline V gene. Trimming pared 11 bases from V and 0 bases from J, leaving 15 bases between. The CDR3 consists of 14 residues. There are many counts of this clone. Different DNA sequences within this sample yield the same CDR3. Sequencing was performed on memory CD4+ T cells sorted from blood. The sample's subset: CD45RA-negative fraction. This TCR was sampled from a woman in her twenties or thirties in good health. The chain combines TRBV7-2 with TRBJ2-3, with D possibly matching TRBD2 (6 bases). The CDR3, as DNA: TGTGCCTCTAGCGCATACTTAAGCACAGATACGCAGTATTTT. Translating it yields CASSAYLSTDTQYF.